The clone carrying this T cell receptor beta chain appeared a few times. Its target is unknown. Each CDR3 protein gets one entry after TCRdb re-called the reads with MiXCR. This table has about 68,000 distinct CDR3 sequences, about 62% appearing once. The source of the sample is a study of type 1 regulatory T cells. About the research overall: An in vitro protocol generated T-allo10, a Tr1-enriched, alloantigen-specific CD4 T cell product.

This CDR3 spans 13 amino acids. V lost 5 bases, J lost 8 bases, and 18 bases lay in between. Germline V lookup: CDR1 DFQATT, CDR2 SNEGSKA (reference sequence). The graft donor-derived T-allo10 cells reportedly recognize host alloantigens, are anergic, and suppress alloantigen-specifically. The receptor was derived from a human donor in good health. Sequenced sample: cultured T cells, either the whole culture or a sorted T cell fraction (not recorded which). Sample subset: Tr1-enriched cell product generated in vitro against host alloantigens. The chain carries TRBV20-1 and TRBJ1-2, with D perhaps matching TRBD1 (5 bases). The CDR3 region has the DNA TGCAGTGCTCACGACAGAATACCAGGAGGCTACACCTTC. It codes for CSAHDRIPGGYTF.